These 10 T cell receptor beta chains were all obtained from the same sample, sequenced in a study of siplizumab effects on memory and regulatory T cells. The table came from immunoSEQ multiplex PCR; TCRdb's copy has only in-frame clones and leaves some out. The sample records about 100,000 clones, 94% being singletons. The sample comprised non-Treg CD4+ T cells sorted from blood. All receptors come from a human donor in good health.

V is TRBV6-1 and J is TRBJ2-7; D not resolved. Trimming took 1 base from V and 6 from J, leaving 7 bases between them. From germline, CDR1 is MNHNS and CDR2 SASEGT. The CDR3 sequence is 12 residues long. The CDR3 DNA reads TGTGCCAGCAGTGAAGTAAGGAGCGAGCAGTACTTC. This gives the protein CASSEVRSEQYF.

The genes are TRBV7-3 and TRBJ2-3, with D perhaps being TRBD1 or TRBD2 (6 bases each). This CDR3 is 13 amino acids long. The germline V gene has CDR1 SGHTA and CDR2 FQGTGA. V lost 0 bases, J lost 9 bases, and 10 bases lay in between. The CDR3 sequence: CASSLTQGGTQYF. The CDR3 region has the DNA TGTGCCAGCAGCTTAACACAGGGAGGAACGCAGTATTTT.

This chain joins TRBV5-1 and TRBJ2-3, with TRBD2 matching 9 bases. Germline V gives CDR1 SGHRS, CDR2 YFSETQ. The V segment lost 0 bases and the J segment 4 bases; nucleotides outside the gene matches: 3. This CDR3 is built from 15 residues. The CDR3 DNA reads as TGCGCCAGCAGCTTGGAAGCGGGAGGCCCAGATACGCAGTATTTT. This gives the protein CASSLEAGGPDTQYF. The whole variable domain, remainder taken from reference TRBV5-1 and TRBJ2-3, is KAGVTQTPRYLIKTRGQQVTLSCSPISGHRSVSWYQQTPGQGLQFLFEYFSETQRNKGNFPGRFSGRQFSNSRSEMNVSTLELGDSALYLCASSLEAGGPDTQYFGPGTRLTVL.

J is TRBJ1-2 and V is TRBV5-1, with 7 bases aligning to TRBD1. Germline CDR1 and CDR2: SGHRS and YFSETQ. The CDR3 sequence is 15 residues long. V shed 0 bases and J 8 bases; nucleotides not matched to a gene: 10. CDR3 DNA sequence: TGCGCCAGCAGCTTGGCCCCTGACAGGGTCGACGGCTACACCTTC. Amino acid sequence: CASSLAPDRVDGYTF.

This clone was counted a few times. The chain joins TRBV19 to TRBJ2-5; D gene uncertain. Looked up from germline, CDR1 is LNHDA and CDR2 is SQIVND (reference sequence). The ends were cut back, 5 bases at V and 2 bases at J, with 15 bases in the middle. The CDR3 totals 15 residues. This CDR3 reads CASSQPGIKQETQYF. The CDR3 nucleotides are TGTGCCAGTAGTCAACCAGGAATCAAACAAGAGACCCAGTACTTC.

This chain connects TRBV5-1 to TRBJ2-1; 9 bases are shared with TRBD2. The germline V gene has CDR1 SGHRS and CDR2 YFSETQ. This CDR3 is 20 amino acids long. V lost 0 bases to trimming and J lost 4 bases; unmatched junction nucleotides: 17. The CDR3 sequence is CASSLAGSSGTLGFYNEQFF. The CDR3 DNA follows: TGCGCCAGCAGCTTGGCGGGCTCTAGCGGGACTCTGGGGTTTTACAATGAGCAGTTCTTC.

This rearrangement joins TRBV6-6 to TRBJ2-7; possible D gene TRBD1, 6 bases. The CDR3 sequence is 15 residues long. Germline lookup yields CDR1 MNHNY and CDR2 SVGAGI (reference sequence). V was trimmed by 5 bases and J by 3 bases, leaving 17 bases between them. The CDR3 is CASSIPGQSDYEQYF. The CDR3, as DNA: TGTGCCAGCAGTATACCGGGACAATCCGACTACGAGCAGTACTTC.

This chain joins TRBV5-1 and TRBJ1-5; tentative D call: TRBD1 (6 bases). With 4 bases removed from V and 6 bases from J, the gap between germline ends came to 17 bases. The CDR3 is 15 amino acids. Germline-derived CDR1 and CDR2 are SGHRS and YFSETQ. CDR3 coding DNA: TGCGCCAGCAGCGTGGACCCGGGGGCCAGTCAGCCCCAGCATTTT. Translation: CASSVDPGASQPQHF.

The rearrangement links TRBV7-9 to TRBJ1-2; the match to TRBD1 covers 7 bases. Germline trimming cut 5 bases from V and 4 bases from J; bases unmatched to any gene: 10. Germline CDR1 SEHNR, CDR2 FQNEAQ (reference sequence). The CDR3 spans 15 residues. CDR3 sequence: CASSTGDSHLYGYTF. The CDR3 DNA reads TGTGCCAGCAGCACCGGGGACAGCCACCTCTATGGCTACACCTTC.

The CDR3 here is CATSRGGPGGQGSYNEQFF. DNA of the CDR3: TGTGCCACCAGCAGAGGAGGCCCAGGGGGACAGGGCTCCTACAATGAGCAGTTCTTC. The genes are TRBV15 and TRBJ2-1; TRBD1 matches at 9 bases. The CDR3 totals 19 residues. Trimming removed 1 base from V and 0 bases from J; junction bases left unmatched: 10. Germline assignment: CDR1 LNHNV and CDR2 YYDKDF (reference sequence).